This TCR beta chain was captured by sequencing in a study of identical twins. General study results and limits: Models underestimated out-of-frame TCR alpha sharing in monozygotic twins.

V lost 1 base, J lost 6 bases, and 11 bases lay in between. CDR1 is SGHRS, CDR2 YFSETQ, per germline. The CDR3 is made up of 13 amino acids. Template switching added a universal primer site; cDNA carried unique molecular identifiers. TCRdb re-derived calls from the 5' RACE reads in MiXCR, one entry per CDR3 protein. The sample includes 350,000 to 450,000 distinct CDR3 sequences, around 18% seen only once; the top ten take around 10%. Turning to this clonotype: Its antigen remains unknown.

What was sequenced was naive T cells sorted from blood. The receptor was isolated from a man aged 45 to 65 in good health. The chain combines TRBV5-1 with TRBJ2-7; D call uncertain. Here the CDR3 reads CASSLTTGGEQYF. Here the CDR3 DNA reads TGCGCCAGCAGCTTGACCACGGGTGGCGAGCAGTACTTC.